Presented here are 14 T cell receptor beta chains from one specimen sequenced in a study of T cells in Graves' hyperthyroidism and ophthalmopathy. What was amplified from RNA transcripts were TCR beta CDR3 regions. First-round RT-PCR of the TCR CDR3 relied on the HTBI primer set. TCRdb re-called the multiplex PCR reads with MiXCR, one entry per CDR3 protein. The table includes a few hundred thousand distinct CDR3 sequences, approximately 15% detected once. Sample: blood. These receptors were collected from a woman aged 18-29 years with Graves' hyperthyroidism.

The sample holds many counts of this clonotype. CDR3: CSARPDSYSNQPQHF. As DNA, the CDR3 is TGCAGTGCTAGACCGGACAGCTATAGCAATCAGCCCCAGCATTTT. The chain has TRBV20-1 and TRBJ1-5, with a weak D call TRBD1 (6 bases). The CDR3 has 15 amino acids. Germline CDR1 and CDR2: DFQATT and SNEGSKA (reference sequence). The V and J ends lost 2 bases and 0 bases respectively, with 11 bases between them.

This clonotype has just a few counts. The chain is built from TRBV30 and TRBJ2-7, with 8 bases that match TRBD1. There are 12 residues in the CDR3. Unmatched junction bases numbered 7, after V lost 8 bases and J lost 4 bases. The V gene's germline CDR1 is GTSNPN and CDR2 SVGIG (reference sequence). The CDR3 nucleotides read TGTGCCCTAGGACAGGGATCTTACGAGCAGTACTTC. Its translation is CALGQGSYEQYF.

This clonotype was seen ten or more times. The rearrangement links TRBV11-2 to TRBJ2-3; D is undetermined. Germline CDR1 reads SGHAT; CDR2 reads FQNNGV. Trimming removed 6 bases from V and 3 bases from J, with 16 bases in between. This CDR3 spans 15 amino acids. DNA for the CDR3: TGTGCCAGCAGAGAAGGCGGAAAGAGGACAGATACGCAGTATTTT. This codes for CASREGGKRTDTQYF.

This clonotype was counted many times. The genes are TRBV5-1 and TRBJ2-3, with TRBD2 matching over 9 bases. After removal of 5 bases from V and 2 bases from J, the junction contained 6 bases not matched to a gene. This CDR3 has 15 amino acids. In germline, CDR1 is SGHRS, CDR2 YFSETQ. The CDR3 sequence: CASSFSGRNTDTQYF. The CDR3 DNA reads TGCGCCAGCAGTTTTAGCGGGAGAAACACAGATACGCAGTATTTT.

In this sample, this clonotype turned up a few times. The chain employs TRBV19 and TRBJ1-4, with D uncertain. The CDR3 totals 15 residues. Germline-derived CDR1 and CDR2 are LNHDA and SQIVND (reference sequence). The ends were cut back, 7 bases at V and 6 bases at J, with 18 bases in the middle. The CDR3 loop reads CASTPAGRKHEKLFF. CDR3 nucleotide sequence: TGTGCCAGTACCCCGGCGGGGAGAAAGCATGAAAAACTGTTTTTT.

This clonotype was observed many times. The chain couples TRBV7-8 to TRBJ2-7; TRBD2 matches 12 bases. Unmatched junction bases numbered 12, after V lost 0 bases and J lost 3 bases. The CDR3 totals 19 residues. Germline CDR1 is SGHVS and CDR2 is FQNEAQ. Here the CDR3 reads CASSLARGGLAGRGYEQYF. CDR3 nucleotides: TGTGCCAGCAGCTTAGCCCGGGGCGGACTAGCGGGAAGGGGCTACGAGCAGTACTTC.

This clonotype has only a few counts. The chain is built from TRBV6-6 and TRBJ2-7, with 7 nucleotides matching TRBD2. Trimming cost V 0 bases and J 3 bases; bases outside gene matches: 5. Germline lookup yields CDR1 MNHNY and CDR2 SVGAGI (reference sequence). The CDR3 runs 15 residues. CDR3 loop: CASSYSRERDYEQYF. The CDR3 DNA reads as TGTGCCAGCAGTTACTCGCGGGAGCGAGACTACGAGCAGTACTTC.

This clonotype was counted many times. J is TRBJ2-7 and V is TRBV18, with TRBD1 matching 10 bases. From germline, CDR1 is KGHSH and CDR2 LQKENI. This CDR3 contains 16 residues. The ends lost 3 bases at V and 6 bases at J; junction bases unmatched: 11. Here the CDR3 DNA reads TGTGCCAGCTCACCCTTCACCGGGACAGGGGAGTCCGAGCAGTACTTC. This codes for CASSPFTGTGESEQYF.

This clonotype was seen a few times. V and J are TRBV9 and TRBJ2-1; a possible D gene is TRBD2 (5 bases). The CDR3 covers 14 residues. V lost 1 base and J lost 10, with 15 bases in between. Germline-derived CDR1 and CDR2 are SGDLS and YYNGEE. Written as DNA, the CDR3 is TGTGCCAGCAGCGTATCCACGGGAACTTGGGAGCAGTTCTTC. Protein product: CASSVSTGTWEQFF.

On this clonotype: The limits of the CDR3 on the DNA are not certain, so only TCRdb's listed CDR3 is given. The chain is built from TRBV9 and TRBJ2-1; the table's D gene call, TRBD2, was not cross checked with the DNA. Ends included, the CDR3 has 18 residues. The germline CDR1 and CDR2 sequences are SGDLS and YYNGEE. CDR3 amino acids: CASSVGGGTQSIHNEQLF.

V usage is TRBV11-2 and J usage is TRBJ2-3, with D possibly being TRBD2 (7 bases). This CDR3 has 17 residues. V shed 6 bases and J shed 3 bases, with 22 bases lying between them. Germline V lookup: CDR1 SGHAT, CDR2 FQNNGV. The CDR3 DNA is TGTGCCAGCAGGTGGACTAGGGGGAAACGGGGGACAGATACGCAGTATTTT. This encodes CASRWTRGKRGTDTQYF.

There are a few counts of this clonotype. The chain joins TRBV27 to TRBJ2-7; D remains unclear. This CDR3 spans 13 amino acids. Trimming took 3 bases from V and 7 from J, leaving 13 bases between them. The germline V gene has CDR1 MNHEY and CDR2 SMNVEV (reference sequence). This CDR3 reads CASSFRAFGEQYF. CDR3 coding DNA: TGTGCCAGCAGTTTTCGGGCCTTTGGGGAGCAGTACTTC.

Remarks on this clonotype: A much larger clone sits a single nucleotide away, making a read error possible. This rearrangement joins TRBV30 to TRBJ2-7, with D tentatively TRBD1 (6 bases). The closer fit of TRBJ2-1 to the DNA end suggests the J call may be wrong. The germline CDR1 and CDR2 sequences are GTSNPN and SVGIG (reference sequence). The CDR3 extends over 14 amino acids. CDR3 in amino acids: CAWETGHSSYEQFF. The CDR3, as DNA: TGTGCCTGGGAAACAGGGCATAGCTCCTACGAGCAGTTCTTC.

The chain has TRBV6-1 and TRBJ2-1; TRBD1 aligns across 9 bases. The CDR3 covers 16 residues. Germline trimming cut 6 bases from V and 4 bases from J; bases unmatched to any gene: 10. Germline assignment: CDR1 MNHNS and CDR2 SASEGT. CDR3 sequence (DNA): TGTGCCAGCAGACCGGGACAGGGAATAGGTTACAATGAGCAGTTCTTC. Its protein product is CASRPGQGIGYNEQFF.